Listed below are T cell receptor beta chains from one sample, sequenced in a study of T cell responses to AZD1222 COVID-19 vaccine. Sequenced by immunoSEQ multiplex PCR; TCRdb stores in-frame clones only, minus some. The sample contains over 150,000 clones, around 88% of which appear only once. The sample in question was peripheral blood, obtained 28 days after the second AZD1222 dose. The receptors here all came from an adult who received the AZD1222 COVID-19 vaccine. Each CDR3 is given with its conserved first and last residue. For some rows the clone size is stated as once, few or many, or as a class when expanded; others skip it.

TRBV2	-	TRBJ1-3	CASGRASGNTIYF
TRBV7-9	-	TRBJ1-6	CASSLGTGAGWVPLHF
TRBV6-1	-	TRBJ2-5	CASSEGLEMVTQYF
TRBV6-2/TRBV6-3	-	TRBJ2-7	CASSNKSHYEQYF
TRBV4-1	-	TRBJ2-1	CASSQRATSGNEQFF
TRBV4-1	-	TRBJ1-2	CASSRMGGQGYTF
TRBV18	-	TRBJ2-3	CASSSILTDTQYF
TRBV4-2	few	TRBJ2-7	CASSQAGYVDEQYF
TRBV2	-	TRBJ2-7	CASSEAGTETSHEQYF
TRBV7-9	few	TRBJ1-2	CATGSQGSSYYGYTF
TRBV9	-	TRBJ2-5	CASSVGGVQETQYF
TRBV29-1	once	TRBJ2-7	CSVAAAGSPYEQYF
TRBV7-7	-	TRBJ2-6	CASSLSPDPGANVLTF
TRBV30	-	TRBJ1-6	CAWSVFQKNSPLHF
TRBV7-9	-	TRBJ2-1	CASSAPRERGSYNEQFF
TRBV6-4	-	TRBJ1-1	CASSDSRGGYTEAFF
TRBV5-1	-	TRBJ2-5	CASSFLDLETQYF
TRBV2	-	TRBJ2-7	CASSDEAGRTYEQYF
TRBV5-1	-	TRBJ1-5	CASSPRGEGNQPQHF
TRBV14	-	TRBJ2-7	CASSARGHRTSSYEQYF
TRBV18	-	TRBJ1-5	CASSGQGNQPQHF
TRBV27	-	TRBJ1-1	CASSRGLTEAFF
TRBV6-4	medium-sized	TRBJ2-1	CASSDSMGGGADEQFF
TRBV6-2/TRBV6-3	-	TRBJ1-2	CASSTHLTGNYGYTF
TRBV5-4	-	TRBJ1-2	CASSLTGQIYGYTF
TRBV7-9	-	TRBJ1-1	CASSFTDGGGYTEAFF
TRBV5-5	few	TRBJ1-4	CASSLEGHGGEKLFF
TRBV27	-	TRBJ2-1	CASSFSNEQFF